In this sample, the clone carrying this TCR delta chain turned up a few times. At one of its ends the junction is not consistent with the germline gene, which may arise from a read error. This specimen comes from a study of gamma-delta chains in newborns, infants, children. On the study more broadly: Polyclonal expansion of innate γδ T cells after birth follows microbial exposure.

The CDR3 spans 18 residues. Germline V gene lookup returns CDR1 GEAIGNYY and CDR2 EKD. TCRdb re-processed the reads using CATT. This sample yields about 2,300 delta-chain clones, of which over 5.5% are seen a single time; 13% belongs to the top ten. The receptor was isolated from a child who was a newborn, infant or young child, either healthy, febrile or measles-vaccinated (not recorded which). The chain employs TRDV2 and TRDJ3, with 9 bases lining up with TRDD3. Sequencing was done on a sample of blood. CDR3: CACDTVGDTTWDTRQTFF. For the CDR3, the DNA is TGTGCCTGTGACACCGTTGGGGATACGACCTGGGACACCCGACAGACGTTTTTC.